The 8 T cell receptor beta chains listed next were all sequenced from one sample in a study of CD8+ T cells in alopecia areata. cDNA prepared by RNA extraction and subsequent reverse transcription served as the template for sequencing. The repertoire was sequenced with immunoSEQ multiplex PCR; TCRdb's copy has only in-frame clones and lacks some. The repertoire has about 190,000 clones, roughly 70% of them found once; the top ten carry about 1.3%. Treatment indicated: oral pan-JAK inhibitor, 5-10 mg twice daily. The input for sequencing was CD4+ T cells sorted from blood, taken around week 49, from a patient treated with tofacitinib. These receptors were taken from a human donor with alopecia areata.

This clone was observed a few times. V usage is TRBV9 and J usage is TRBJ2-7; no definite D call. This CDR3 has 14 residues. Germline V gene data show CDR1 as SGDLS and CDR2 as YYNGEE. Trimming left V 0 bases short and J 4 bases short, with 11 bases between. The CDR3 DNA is TGTGCCAGCAGCGTAGGCGGAATCCCTTACGAGCAGTACTTC. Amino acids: CASSVGGIPYEQYF.

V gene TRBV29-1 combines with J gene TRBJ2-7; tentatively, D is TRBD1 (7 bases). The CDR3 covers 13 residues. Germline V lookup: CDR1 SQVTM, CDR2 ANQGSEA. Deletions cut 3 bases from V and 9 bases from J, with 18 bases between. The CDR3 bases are TGCAGCGTTGAGGGCAGGGGGGAAGCTGGGCAGTACTTC. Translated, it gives CSVEGRGEAGQYF.

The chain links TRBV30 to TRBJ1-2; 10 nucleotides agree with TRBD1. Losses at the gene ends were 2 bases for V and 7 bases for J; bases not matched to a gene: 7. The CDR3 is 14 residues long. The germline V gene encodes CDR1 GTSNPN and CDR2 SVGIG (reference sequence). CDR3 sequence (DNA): TGTGCCTGGAGTCCTGACAGGGGGCTTGTTGGCTACACCTTC. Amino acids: CAWSPDRGLVGYTF.

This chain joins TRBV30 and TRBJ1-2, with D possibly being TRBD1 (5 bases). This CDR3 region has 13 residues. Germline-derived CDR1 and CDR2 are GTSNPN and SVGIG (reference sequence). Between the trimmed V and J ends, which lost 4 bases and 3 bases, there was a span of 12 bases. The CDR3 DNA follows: TGTGCCTGGACCGAGGACAATTACTATGGCTACACCTTC. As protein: CAWTEDNYYGYTF.

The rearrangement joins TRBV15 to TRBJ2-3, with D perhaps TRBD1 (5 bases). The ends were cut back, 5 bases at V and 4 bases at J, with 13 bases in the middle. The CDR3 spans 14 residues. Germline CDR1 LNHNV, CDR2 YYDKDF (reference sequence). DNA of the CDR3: TGTGCCACCAGCCAAAGGGGCGCAGCAGATACGCAGTATTTT. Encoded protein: CATSQRGAADTQYF.

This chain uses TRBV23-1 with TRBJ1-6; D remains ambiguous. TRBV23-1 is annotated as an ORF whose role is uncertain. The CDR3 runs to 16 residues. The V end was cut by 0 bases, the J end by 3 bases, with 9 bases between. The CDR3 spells CASSQSVQHYNSPLHF. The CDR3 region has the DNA TGCGCCAGCAGTCAATCCGTGCAGCACTATAATTCACCCCTCCACTTT.

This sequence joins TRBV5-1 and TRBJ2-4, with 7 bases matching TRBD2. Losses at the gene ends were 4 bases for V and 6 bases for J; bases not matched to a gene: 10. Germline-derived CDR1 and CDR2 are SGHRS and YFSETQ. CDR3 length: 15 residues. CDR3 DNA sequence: TGCGCCAGCAGCCCCGATCAGGGCGGGGGAAACATTCAGTACTTC. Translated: CASSPDQGGGNIQYF.

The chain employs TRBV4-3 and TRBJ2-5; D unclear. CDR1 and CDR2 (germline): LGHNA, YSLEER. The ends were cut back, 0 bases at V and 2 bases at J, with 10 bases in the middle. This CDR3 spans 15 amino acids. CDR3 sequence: CASSQDMGRQETQYF. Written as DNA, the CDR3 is TGCGCCAGCAGCCAAGATATGGGCAGACAAGAGACCCAGTACTTC.